This T cell receptor beta chain was observed in a study of T cell responses to AZD1222 COVID-19 vaccine. Study-wide context: Analyses pooled second doses at about 4 or about 12 weeks.

General observations from the study: Only after the peak T cell response were repertoires sampled. Reports say nearly half of spike-specific TCRs go after unmutated variant regions. Spike was spanned by vaccine-associated CD4 TCRs, which were dominant at 160-218 and 743-854.

For this clone: Its antigen is currently unknown.

Measured with immunoSEQ multiplex PCR; TCRdb has only the in-frame clones, and not every one. The data contain under 150,000 clones, about 92% of them singletons. CDR3 length equals 15 residues. CDR1 and CDR2 (germline): MNHNY, SVGAGI (reference sequence). With 10 bases clipped from V and 6 bases from J, the junction kept 17 bases outside the gene matches. The chain couples TRBV6-6 to TRBJ2-7; TRBD1 matches 8 bases. The material was peripheral blood, obtained on day 0 of AZD1222 vaccination. This receptor was obtained from an adult in good health. The CDR3 bases are TGTGCCACCCAACCCCGGGACAGGTCAAGCCGCGAGCAGTACTTC. This encodes CATQPRDRSSREQYF.